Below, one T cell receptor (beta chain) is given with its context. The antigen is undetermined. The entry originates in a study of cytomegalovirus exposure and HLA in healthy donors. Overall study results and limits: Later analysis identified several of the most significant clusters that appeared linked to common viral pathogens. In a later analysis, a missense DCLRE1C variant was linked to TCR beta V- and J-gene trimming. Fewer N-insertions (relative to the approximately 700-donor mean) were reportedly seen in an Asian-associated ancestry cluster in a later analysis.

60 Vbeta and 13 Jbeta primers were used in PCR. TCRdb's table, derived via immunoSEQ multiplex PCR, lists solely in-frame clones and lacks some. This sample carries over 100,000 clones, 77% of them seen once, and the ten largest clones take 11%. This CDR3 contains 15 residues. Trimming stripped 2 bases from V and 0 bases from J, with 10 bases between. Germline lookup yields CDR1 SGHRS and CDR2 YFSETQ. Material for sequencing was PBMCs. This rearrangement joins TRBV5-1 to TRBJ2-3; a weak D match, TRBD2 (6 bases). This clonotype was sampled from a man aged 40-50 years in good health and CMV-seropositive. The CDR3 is CASSLLAASTDTQYF. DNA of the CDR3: TGCGCCAGCAGCTTACTAGCTGCTAGCACAGATACGCAGTATTTT.